The 21 T cell receptor beta chains below come from one sample, sequenced in a study of PD-1 blockade in classical Hodgkin lymphoma. Generated by immunoSEQ multiplex PCR, the TCRdb table keeps only in-frame clones and is missing some. Counted here are 30,000 to 40,000 clones, about three quarters occurring once; the ten biggest clones make up about a tenth. All trial patients relapsed after autologous stem cell transplantation. Source: peripheral blood mononuclear cells (PBMCs), taken at baseline. The receptors stem from a human donor with classical Hodgkin lymphoma.

The V and J genes are TRBV28 and TRBJ2-7; 10 bases are shared with TRBD2. Trimming at V came to 6 bases and at J to 2 bases, leaving 10 bases not matched to a gene. The CDR3 extends over 16 amino acids. Germline V gene data show CDR1 as MDHEN and CDR2 as SYDVKM. CDR3 coding DNA: TGTGCCAGCAGCTTCGGGCTAGCGGGGGAACCCTACGAGCAGTACTTC. It specifies CASSFGLAGEPYEQYF.

The chain is built from TRBV6-5 and TRBJ2-6; D is unresolved. The CDR3 has 16 amino acids. Looked up from germline, CDR1 is MNHEY and CDR2 is SVGAGI. Trimming took 2 bases from V and 0 from J, leaving 8 bases between them. The CDR3 nucleotides read TGTGCCAGCAGTTACGGGCACTCCTCTGGGGCCAACGTCCTGACTTTC. This gives the protein CASSYGHSSGANVLTF.

The chain combines TRBV16 with TRBJ1-1; D not resolved. V dropped 1 base and J dropped 3 bases, with 6 bases sitting between them. The germline CDR1 and CDR2 sequences are KGHSY and FQNENV. This CDR3 contains 13 residues. The DNA for the CDR3 is TGTGCCAGCAGCCAATGGACCTACACTGAAGCTTTCTTT. It specifies CASSQWTYTEAFF.

This sequence joins TRBV7-9 and TRBJ2-5, with D possibly TRBD1 on 5 matching bases. This CDR3 region has 11 residues. Germline CDR1 and CDR2: SEHNR and FQNEAQ (reference sequence). V lost 3 bases and J 9 bases, leaving 8 bases between the germline ends. CDR3 nucleotides: TGTGCCAGCAGCTTTACAGGTGCCCAGTACTTC. It is translated as CASSFTGAQYF.

The chain recombines TRBV4-1 with TRBJ1-6, with 8 positions matching TRBD1. With 0 bases clipped from V and 1 base from J, the junction kept 5 bases outside the gene matches. Germline CDR1 reads MGHRA; CDR2 reads YSYEKL. The CDR3 runs 18 residues. In DNA form, the CDR3 reads TGCGCCAGCAGCCAAGAAGAGGACAGGGTTTCCTATAATTCACCCCTCCACTTT. Translation: CASSQEEDRVSYNSPLHF.

The rearrangement uses TRBV4-3 and TRBJ2-1; 10 nucleotides agree with TRBD1. Per germline, CDR1 LGHNA and CDR2 YSLEER. The junction had 5 bases not matched to a gene; V was cut back by 0 bases and J by 3 bases. This CDR3 spans 17 amino acids. The CDR3 DNA is TGCGCCAGCAGCCAAGATAAGTGGGACAGGGGCTACAATGAGCAGTTCTTC. Translated: CASSQDKWDRGYNEQFF.

The chain is built from TRBV4-1 and TRBJ1-6; D gene uncertain. Deletions cut 1 base from V and 13 bases from J, with 8 bases between. This CDR3 region has 12 residues. Germline-derived CDR1 and CDR2 are MGHRA and YSYEKL. The CDR3 loop reads CASSQGVVPLHF. The CDR3 nucleotides read TGCGCCAGCAGCCAAGGGGTAGTTCCCCTCCACTTT.

About this clone: The DNA is left out, because the CDR3 cannot be placed on it with certainty; the CDR3 is given as TCRdb lists it. The CDR3 is CAPQAPTYKRWAIGNTIYF. The chain links TRBV21-1 to TRBJ1-3. TRBV21-1 has pseudogene status. The CDR3 sequence runs 19 residues, both termini included.

V and J are TRBV4-1 and TRBJ2-1; D not certain. Trimming stripped 1 base from V and 8 bases from J, with 12 bases between. CDR1 and CDR2 from the germline V gene are MGHRA and YSYEKL. The CDR3 length is 14 residues. The chain's CDR3 is CASSQAETFDEQFF. CDR3 in DNA: TGCGCCAGCAGCCAAGCGGAGACTTTCGATGAGCAGTTCTTC.

J is TRBJ1-5 and V is TRBV28; 7 bases map to TRBD1. The junction had 7 bases not matched to a gene; V was cut back by 7 bases and J by 1 base. CDR1 and CDR2 from the germline V gene are MDHEN and SYDVKM. This CDR3 has 15 residues. CDR3 region: CASNFDRESNQPQHF. CDR3 coding DNA: TGTGCCAGCAACTTCGACAGGGAAAGCAATCAGCCCCAGCATTTT.

The chain employs TRBV6-5 and TRBJ1-2; TRBD1 might be the D (6 bases). In germline, CDR1 is MNHEY, CDR2 SVGAGI. Between the trimmed V and J ends, which lost 5 bases and 5 bases, there was a span of 9 bases. This CDR3 comprises 12 residues. CDR3 protein: CASSPRGYGYTF. The CDR3 nucleotides are TGTGCCAGCAGTCCCAGGGGATATGGCTACACCTTC.

This sequence joins TRBV2 and TRBJ2-7; TRBD2 aligns across 7 bases. Trimming removed 1 base from V and 9 bases from J; junction bases left unmatched: 9. In germline, CDR1 is SNHLY, CDR2 FYNNEI. CDR3 length: 14 amino acids. Here the CDR3 DNA reads TGTGCCAGCAGTGAAGATTTGTGGGAGGGAAGGCAGTACTTC. This gives the protein CASSEDLWEGRQYF.

The chain carries TRBV19 and TRBJ2-3, with TRBD2 matching over 8 bases. The CDR3 spans 14 residues. Germline-derived CDR1 and CDR2 are LNHDA and SQIVND (reference sequence). The ends lost 8 bases at V and 0 bases at J; junction bases unmatched: 4. As DNA, the CDR3 is TGTGCCAGTGGGGCGGGAGGTAGCACAGATACGCAGTATTTT. This gives the protein CASGAGGSTDTQYF.

This chain joins TRBV12-5 and TRBJ1-1; possible D gene TRBD1, 5 bases. The CDR3 loop spans 18 amino acids. CDR1 and CDR2 (germline): LGHNT, FRNRAP. The germline V and J ends were trimmed by 2 bases and 1 base, with 20 bases remaining between them. CDR3 loop: CASGLSTGTVTENTEAFF. As DNA, the CDR3 is TGTGCTAGTGGTTTGTCCACCGGGACCGTGACAGAGAACACTGAAGCTTTCTTT.

This chain connects TRBV6-6 to TRBJ2-2, with 7 bases lining up with TRBD1. The CDR3 contains 14 residues. Trimming removed 2 bases from V and 9 bases from J; junction bases left unmatched: 6. Looked up from germline, CDR1 is MNHNY and CDR2 is SVGAGI (reference sequence). In DNA, the CDR3 is TGTGCCAGCAGTTACAGGGGGCAACACCGGGAGCTGTTTTTT. Translated: CASSYRGQHRELFF.

The chain recombines TRBV4-1 with TRBJ1-4; no firm D call. Trimming stripped 0 bases from V and 7 bases from J, with 15 bases between. This CDR3 contains 16 residues. Germline V gene sequence: CDR1 MGHRA, CDR2 YSYEKL. This chain's CDR3 is CASSQDYARVSEKLFF. Written as DNA, the CDR3 is TGCGCCAGCAGCCAAGATTATGCGAGGGTTAGTGAAAAACTGTTTTTT.

This rearrangement joins TRBV29-1 to TRBJ1-2; D gene ambiguous. The CDR3 contains 12 residues. V lost 8 bases to trimming and J lost 1 base, with 11 bases between them. Germline V gene lookup returns CDR1 SQVTM and CDR2 ANQGSEA. CDR3 loop: CSPRVFNYGYTF. The CDR3 nucleotides read TGCAGCCCACGGGTTTTTAACTATGGCTACACCTTC.

This clone was detected a few times. The chain employs TRBV28 and TRBJ1-2; the D gene is possibly TRBD1 (5 bases). The V and J ends lost 3 bases and 6 bases respectively, with 11 bases between them. The V gene's germline CDR1 is MDHEN and CDR2 SYDVKM. The length of the CDR3 is 13 residues. The CDR3 region is CASSFAGGDGYTF. CDR3 sequence (DNA): TGTGCCAGCAGTTTCGCGGGAGGGGATGGCTACACCTTC.

V and J are TRBV25-1 and TRBJ1-6; 7 bases are shared with TRBD1. Losses at the gene ends were 6 bases for V and 2 bases for J; bases not matched to a gene: 10. The CDR3 consists of 17 residues. Germline CDR1 is MGHDK and CDR2 is SYGVNS. CDR3 coding DNA: TGTGCCAGCAGGGACACAGGGGCCGGGGCCTATAATTCACCCCTCCACTTT. Encoded protein: CASRDTGAGAYNSPLHF.

The gene calls are TRBV6-1 and TRBJ1-4; D is undetermined. The V gene's germline CDR1 is MNHNS and CDR2 SASEGT. Trimming removed 2 bases from V and 0 bases from J, with 4 bases in between. CDR3 length equals 14 residues. CDR3 DNA: TGTGCCAGCAGTGAACAAACAACTAATGAAAAACTGTTTTTT. Translation: CASSEQTTNEKLFF.

The CDR3 sequence is CAWSEGILRGDKLSTDTQYF. As DNA, the CDR3 is TGTGCCTGGAGCGAGGGGATTCTCCGTGGGGACAAGTTAAGCACAGATACGCAGTATTTT. This chain joins TRBV30 and TRBJ2-3, with D maybe TRBD1 (6 bases). The CDR3 has 20 amino acids. Trimming removed 3 bases from V and 0 bases from J, with 28 bases in between. The germline V gene encodes CDR1 GTSNPN and CDR2 SVGIG (reference sequence).